The clone carrying this T cell receptor beta chain was counted between two and nine times. Treatment reported: approximately 18 received Ad26.COV2.S at low or high dose, single or two shots; 5 received placebo; per-sample allocation not given. Specimen acquisition occurred on day 63 following the initial vaccine or placebo injection. This sample was included in a study of Ad26.COV2.S vaccination and SARS-CoV-2 variants. Sequenced by immunoSEQ multiplex PCR; TCRdb stores in-frame clones only, minus some. The sample has more than 400,000 clones; about 90% are singletons. Looked up from germline, CDR1 is MGHRA and CDR2 is YSYEKL. Between the trimmed V and J ends, which lost 2 bases and 6 bases, there was a span of 8 bases. The CDR3 loop spans 13 amino acids.

The receptor's source is a person between 18 and 59 years old who received the Ad26.COV2.S COVID-19 vaccine or a placebo. The material was peripheral blood, obtained in a trial of Ad26.COV2.S vaccine versus placebo. The rearrangement joins TRBV4-1 to TRBJ1-5; D is perhaps TRBD1 (5 bases). The CDR3 reads CASSQSRVQPQHF. The CDR3, as DNA: TGCGCCAGCAGCCAATCCAGGGTTCAGCCCCAGCATTTT.